The text below deals with one TCR beta chain. As handled by the study authors: The authors estimated nucleated cell counts from reference gene primer amplification. Assay used: immunoSEQ multiplex PCR; TCRdb lists only in-frame clones, some missing. V, J and clone size were drawn from that table, and D and trimming were deduced from the DNA. The sample shows about 130,000 clones, approximately 83% of them seen only once. The sample comes from a study of blood T cell repertoires in COVID-19. Across the study: Sites in the United States, Italy and Spain provided acute and convalescent COVID-19 samples.

Trimming stripped 0 bases from V and 8 bases from J, with 13 bases between. The germline V gene encodes CDR1 LGHDT and CDR2 YNNKEL (reference sequence). The CDR3 consists of 14 residues. The TCR was taken from a man at least 80 years old with active or convalescent COVID-19. The sample comprised peripheral blood. The rearrangement uses TRBV3-1 (or the pseudogene TRBV3-2) and TRBJ1-2; perhaps TRBD1 as D (5 bases). CDR3 coding DNA: TGTGCCAGCAGCCAAGATTCGGCAGGGAAAGGCTACACCTTC. Translation: CASSQDSAGKGYTF.